This record concerns one TCR beta chain sequence. In germline, CDR1 is SGHRS, CDR2 YFSETQ. With 4 bases removed from V and 3 bases from J, the gap between germline ends came to 11 bases. The CDR3 is made up of 14 amino acids. The record originates from a study of blood T cell repertoires in COVID-19. Clones were sequenced by immunoSEQ multiplex PCR, and TCRdb holds only the in-frame ones, with some missing. This sample has more than 95,000 clones; about 74% occur once, and the top ten carry about 6%. The specimen sequenced was peripheral blood. The V call is TRBV5-1, the J call TRBJ2-1, with a possible D match to TRBD2 (6 bases). This receptor was identified in a man older than 75 with COVID-19, enrolled during active disease. The CDR3 loop is CASSPGDFYNEQFF. The CDR3 bases are TGCGCCAGCAGCCCGGGGGACTTCTACAATGAGCAGTTCTTC. Supplemented by reference TRBV5-1 and TRBJ2-1, the full variable domain reads KAGVTQTPRYLIKTRGQQVTLSCSPISGHRSVSWYQQTPGQGLQFLFEYFSETQRNKGNFPGRFSGRQFSNSRSEMNVSTLELGDSALYLCASSPGDFYNEQFFGPGTRLTVL.